The rows below give T cell receptor beta chains drawn from one sample of a study of T cells expressing NK-cell markers. TCRdb reanalyzed the 5' RACE reads, giving one entry per CDR3 protein sequence and no DNA. Here the sample table reports roughly 180,000 distinct CDR3 sequences. Material: blood T cells: a sorted CD56 or NKG2C T cell subset, CD4+ or CD8+ T cells, or bulk PBMC T cells (not recorded which). The receptors derive from a man between 18 and 69 years old in good health. The CDR3 runs from the conserved cysteine through the conserved F or W. Each record gives: V gene, J gene, CDR3 protein.

TRBV4-1	TRBJ2-7	CASSQVNREDYEQYF
TRBV19	TRBJ2-1	CASSIGQKGVNEQFF
TRBV28	TRBJ1-2	CASSLLEGGAGYTF
TRBV4-1	TRBJ2-7	CASSLKTESSYEQYF
TRBV21-1	TRBJ2-7	CASSKVDRDSYEQYF
TRBV4-2	TRBJ1-5	CASSQAGINQPQHF
TRBV29-1	TRBJ2-7	CSAVTSGHYEQYF
TRBV28	TRBJ2-3	CASHGLAGRTDTQYF
TRBV5-1	TRBJ2-3	CASSPRTSGTFSDTQYF
TRBV10-2	TRBJ1-1	CASSVYRENTEAFF
TRBV25-1	TRBJ2-2	CASSGGTSANTGELFF
TRBV27	TRBJ1-2	CASSLLASGVGYTF
TRBV28	TRBJ2-7	CASSRLAGAPYEQYF
TRBV11-3	TRBJ2-1	CASSMREGIDNEQFF
TRBV6-4	TRBJ2-3	CASSPGTATDTQYF
TRBV4-2	TRBJ2-7	CASSQAGDFLSVGEQYF
TRBV20-1	TRBJ2-5	CSASRRFQETQYF
TRBV3-1	TRBJ2-3	CASRLNSPRGGGDTQYF
TRBV5-6	TRBJ2-2	CASSLVNPGLRTGELFF
TRBV12-3/TRBV12-4	TRBJ2-5	CASSLSSGGTQETQYF
TRBV2	TRBJ2-5	CASSEAEFVRGRRETQYF
TRBV7-9	TRBJ1-2	CATERGRALYGYTF
TRBV7-9	TRBJ2-1	CASSADRAYNEQFF
TRBV7-7	TRBJ2-3	CASSLGGTSTDTQYF
TRBV6-5	TRBJ2-7	CASSSAPFAYEQYF
TRBV2	TRBJ1-5	CASRDSSRGQPQHF
TRBV12-3/TRBV12-4	TRBJ2-3	CASRSTDTQYF
TRBV27	TRBJ1-2	CASSHRQANYGYTF
TRBV5-1	TRBJ2-7	CASSLYGSYEQYF
TRBV2	TRBJ2-1	CATPGQPEAQFF
TRBV19	TRBJ2-1	CASAPLAGGPYNEQFF
TRBV21-1	TRBJ1-2	CASSNPRGQGPIANYGYTF
TRBV27	TRBJ2-3	CASSLGSRGTQYF
TRBV3-1	TRBJ2-3	CASSRGTSGGEGLDTQYF
TRBV28	TRBJ2-2	CASSGRDRYTGELFF
TRBV5-6	TRBJ1-1	CASSFLDSEAFF
TRBV6-1	TRBJ2-7	CAIGPSYEQYF
TRBV14	TRBJ2-7	CASSQGLAGVKYEQYF
TRBV9	TRBJ2-1	CASSVGSGAVGQFF
TRBV29-1	TRBJ2-1	CSVLSTGLGEQFF
TRBV2	TRBJ2-7	CASKVRDTLNPSYEQYF
TRBV12-3/TRBV12-4	TRBJ2-1	CASSFSAGLFEQFF
TRBV6-2/TRBV6-3	TRBJ2-5	CASSYIGPETQYF
TRBV18	TRBJ2-4	CASSNRDAKNIQYF
TRBV7-9	TRBJ2-7	CASTIDRKSYEQYF
TRBV10-3	TRBJ1-5	CAISALDRENGQPQHF
TRBV5-1	TRBJ1-1	CASSLDRNEAFF
TRBV6-1	TRBJ1-5	CASSKTDYSNQPQHF
TRBV27	TRBJ2-6	CASSPTGTGFGANVLTF
TRBV6-2/TRBV6-3	TRBJ2-3	CASSTGTDTQYF
TRBV9	TRBJ1-1	CASSAVTGGVRGLTEAFF
TRBV21-1	TRBJ2-7	CASSKLGLAYEQYF